The 23 T cell receptor beta chains in this list originate from one sample, sequenced in a study of cytomegalovirus exposure and HLA in healthy donors. The PCR employed 60 Vbeta primers together with 13 Jbeta primers. Only in-frame clones appear in the TCRdb table, and some are missing; sequencing was by immunoSEQ multiplex PCR. The repertoire holds some 170,000 clones, 55% to 75% seen once, with roughly 2.5% in the top ten. The sequenced sample was PBMCs. All receptors come from a human donor in good health.

This chain links TRBV29-1 with TRBJ2-3; 11 nucleotides line up with TRBD2. This CDR3 is 14 amino acids long. CDR1 is SQVTM, CDR2 ANQGSEA, per germline. V lost 5 bases to trimming and J lost 4 bases; unmatched junction nucleotides: 5. The CDR3 DNA follows: TGCAGCGTTCGGGTAGCGGGGGGGCCAGATACGCAGTATTTT. As protein: CSVRVAGGPDTQYF.

The chain recombines TRBV5-1 with TRBJ2-3, with 10 bases aligning to TRBD2. Germline V CDR1 and CDR2: SGHRS, YFSETQ. Trimming removed 4 bases from V and 5 bases from J; junction bases left unmatched: 7. The CDR3 length is 15 residues. Written as DNA, the CDR3 is TGCGCCAGCAGCGAAGGAGCGGGGGGGGGAGATACGCAGTATTTT. It is translated as CASSEGAGGGDTQYF. The variable domain in full, with the rest retrieved from reference TRBV5-1 and TRBJ2-3, is KAGVTQTPRYLIKTRGQQVTLSCSPISGHRSVSWYQQTPGQGLQFLFEYFSETQRNKGNFPGRFSGRQFSNSRSEMNVSTLELGDSALYLCASSEGAGGGDTQYFGPGTRLTVL.

The gene calls are TRBV10-2 and TRBJ2-5; D gene uncertain. Germline V lookup: CDR1 WSHSY, CDR2 SAAADI. The length of the CDR3 is 14 residues. V was cut by 0 bases and J by 0 bases, with 5 bases left in between. The CDR3 bases are TGCGCCAGCAGTGAGTCGAGGTACCAAGAGACCCAGTACTTC. It is translated as CASSESRYQETQYF.

The chain carries TRBV6-5 and TRBJ2-7; 9 nucleotides agree with TRBD1. Losses at the gene ends were 4 bases for V and 2 bases for J; bases not matched to a gene: 3. Looked up from germline, CDR1 is MNHEY and CDR2 is SVGAGI. The CDR3 is 14 amino acids. The chain's CDR3 is CASSSGQGAYEQYF. In DNA, the CDR3 is TGTGCCAGCAGTTCGGGACAGGGCGCCTACGAGCAGTACTTC.

This chain connects TRBV15 to TRBJ1-2, with 8 bases lining up with TRBD1. With 3 bases clipped from V and 8 bases from J, the junction kept 2 bases outside the gene matches. Germline CDR1 LNHNV, CDR2 YYDKDF (reference sequence). The CDR3 totals 12 residues. CDR3 bases: TGTGCCACCAGCAGGTCAGGGGGCGGCTACACCTTC. This codes for CATSRSGGGYTF.

As regards this clone: This same CDR3 is encoded by further DNA sequences in the sample. This chain uses TRBV5-1 with TRBJ2-7; a possible D gene is TRBD1 (6 bases). Germline V CDR1 and CDR2: SGHRS, YFSETQ. This CDR3 spans 13 amino acids. Trimming left V 3 bases short and J 1 base short, with 8 bases between. CDR3 in DNA: TGCGCCAGCAGCTGGGACAATTCCTACGAGCAGTACTTC. Its protein product is CASSWDNSYEQYF. Filled out from reference TRBV5-1 and TRBJ2-7, the complete variable domain reads KAGVTQTPRYLIKTRGQQVTLSCSPISGHRSVSWYQQTPGQGLQFLFEYFSETQRNKGNFPGRFSGRQFSNSRSEMNVSTLELGDSALYLCASSWDNSYEQYFGPGTRLTVT.

The chain employs TRBV14 and TRBJ2-7; 7 bases align to TRBD1. Germline V gives CDR1 SGHDN, CDR2 FVKESK. V trimming: 0 bases; J trimming: 4 bases; junction bases outside the gene matches: 15. CDR3 length: 18 amino acids. CDR3 in amino acids: CASSQEGYMAGGEYEQYF. CDR3 DNA sequence: TGTGCCAGCAGCCAAGAAGGGTATATGGCAGGGGGTGAATACGAGCAGTACTTC.

A note on this clone: The junction does not match germline at one end; this may be a read error. The V call is TRBV7-9, the J call TRBJ2-2; D gene unclear. Germline-derived CDR1 and CDR2 are SEHNR and FQNEAQ (reference sequence). CDR3 length: 16 residues. This CDR3 reads CSSSLGLRQYTGELFF. Here the CDR3 DNA reads TGTTCCAGCAGCTTAGGTCTCAGGCAGTACACCGGGGAGCTGTTTTTT.

The rearrangement joins TRBV7-3 to TRBJ2-5; 7 nucleotides match TRBD2. Germline V CDR1 and CDR2: SGHTA, FQGTGA. The J segment lost 0 bases and the V segment lost 0 bases, leaving 1 base of the junction unmatched. The length of the CDR3 is 15 residues. CDR3 in amino acids: CASSLTRGYQETQYF. The CDR3, as DNA: TGTGCCAGCAGCTTAACGCGGGGGTACCAAGAGACCCAGTACTTC.

The J gene is TRBJ1-3, the V gene TRBV27; D is ambiguous. V gave up 2 bases and J gave up 1 base, with 18 bases separating them. The CDR3 runs to 18 residues. The germline gives CDR1 MNHEY, CDR2 SMNVEV (reference sequence). The CDR3 sequence: CASSLMAPGSSSGNTIYF. CDR3 nucleotide sequence: TGTGCCAGCAGTTTAATGGCCCCAGGATCCTCTTCTGGAAACACCATATATTTT.

V is TRBV9 and J is TRBJ2-7; 8 nucleotides agree with TRBD1. Looked up from germline, CDR1 is SGDLS and CDR2 is YYNGEE. The CDR3 length is 16 residues. Trimming took 3 bases from V and 3 from J; bases not matched to a gene: 11. CDR3 loop: CASSATSGTGVYEQYF. The CDR3 DNA reads TGTGCCAGCAGCGCCACATCCGGGACAGGTGTCTACGAGCAGTACTTC.

This clone was counted a few times. The chain recombines TRBV5-6 with TRBJ1-1; D perhaps matches TRBD1 (5 bases). Trimming removed 6 bases at V and 10 bases at J, with 19 bases between. The germline V gene encodes CDR1 SGHDT and CDR2 YYEEEE. This CDR3 contains 13 residues. The DNA of the CDR3 is TGTGCCAGCACATTGAGAGTCATGGACACAGCTTTCTTT. It specifies CASTLRVMDTAFF. The full variable domain, with the rest looked up from reference TRBV5-6 and TRBJ1-1, is DAGVTQSPTHLIKTRGQQVTLRCSPKSGHDTVSWYQQALGQGPQFIFQYYEEEERQRGNFPDRFSGHQFPNYSSELNVNALLLGDSALYLCASTLRVMDTAFFGQGTRLTVV.

The rearrangement uses TRBV5-1 and TRBJ1-1, with 7 bases fitting TRBD1. CDR3 size: 16 residues. CDR1 and CDR2 from the germline V gene are SGHRS and YFSETQ. V shed 4 bases, J shed 7 bases, and the junction held 16 bases outside the gene matches. The CDR3 sequence is CASSAPLDRAPREAFF. CDR3 DNA sequence: TGCGCCAGCAGCGCCCCCCTAGACAGGGCCCCCCGTGAAGCTTTCTTT. Full variable domain (outside the CDR3, taken from reference TRBV5-1 and TRBJ1-1): KAGVTQTPRYLIKTRGQQVTLSCSPISGHRSVSWYQQTPGQGLQFLFEYFSETQRNKGNFPGRFSGRQFSNSRSEMNVSTLELGDSALYLCASSAPLDRAPREAFFGQGTRLTVV.

The genes are TRBV6-6 and TRBJ2-7; TRBD1 is a possible D gene (6 bases). Trimming took off 8 bases at V and 7 bases at J, with 24 bases between the two ends. This CDR3 is built from 15 residues. The germline gives CDR1 MNHNY, CDR2 SVGAGI (reference sequence). The CDR3 coding sequence is TGTGCCAGCCGCCAGGACAGCCCCTTTTTATTTGAGCAGTACTTC. It codes for CASRQDSPFLFEQYF.

This clone was seen once. This chain links TRBV27 with TRBJ1-5; weak D call: TRBD1 (6 bases). Trimming cost V 6 bases and J 0 bases, with 21 bases left between them. Germline V gene data show CDR1 as MNHEY and CDR2 as SMNVEV (reference sequence). The CDR3 covers 18 residues. DNA of the CDR3: TGTGCCAGCAGCCCTATAGGGGGGGATGAGAATAGCAATCAGCCCCAGCATTTT. This encodes CASSPIGGDENSNQPQHF.

The table lists this clone with a few counts. V and J are TRBV27 and TRBJ2-2, with 7 bases fitting TRBD1. The CDR3 covers 15 residues. V shed 3 bases and J 5 bases; nucleotides not matched to a gene: 6. Germline V CDR1 and CDR2: MNHEY, SMNVEV (reference sequence). CDR3 bases: TGTGCCAGCAGTTTTAGAGGGGGCTGGACCGGGGAGCTGTTTTTT. Its translation is CASSFRGGWTGELFF.

This clone was seen a single time. This chain joins TRBV7-2 and TRBJ2-7; TRBD2 is a possible D gene (6 bases). Trimming pared 5 bases from V and 2 bases from J, leaving 16 bases between. Germline V gene sequence: CDR1 SGHTA, CDR2 FQGNSA. This CDR3 contains 15 residues. The CDR3 DNA sequence: TGTGCCAGCAGCATTAGACTAGGGATTACCTACGAGCAGTACTTC. Translation: CASSIRLGITYEQYF.

V usage is TRBV2 and J usage is TRBJ2-7, with 10 bases fitting TRBD1. The CDR3 totals 15 residues. Germline V gene data show CDR1 as SNHLY and CDR2 as FYNNEI. V lost 7 bases and J lost 1; bases outside the gene matches: 7. The CDR3 bases are TGTGCCAGCAAGCTACGGGACAGGGGATCCTACGAGCAGTACTTC. This sequence encodes CASKLRDRGSYEQYF.

The count of this clone is one. Here the CDR3 reads CASSYGTGWGNTIYF. CDR3 DNA: TGTGCCAGCAGCTACGGGACAGGGTGGGGGAACACCATATATTTT. The gene calls are TRBV7-9 and TRBJ1-3; 9 bases are a match to TRBD1. Trimming cost V 4 bases and J 7 bases; bases outside gene matches: 8. The germline CDR1 and CDR2 sequences are SEHNR and FQNEAQ (reference sequence). The CDR3 is made up of 15 amino acids. Using reference TRBV7-9 and TRBJ1-3 for the parts outside the CDR3, the full variable domain is DTGVSQNPRHKITKRGQNVTFRCDPISEHNRLYWYRQTLGQGPEFLTYFQNEAQLEKSRLLSDRFSAERPKGSFSTLEIQRTEQGDSAMYLCASSYGTGWGNTIYFGEGSWLTVV.

The rearrangement joins TRBV6-5 to TRBJ2-1, with 10 bases aligning to TRBD2. CDR1 is MNHEY and CDR2 is SVGAGI in the germline V gene. This CDR3 is 16 amino acids long. V was clipped by 0 bases and J by 2 bases; unmatched bases: 1. The chain's CDR3 is CASSYSLAGAYNEQFF. DNA of the CDR3: TGTGCCAGCAGTTACTCCCTAGCGGGGGCCTACAATGAGCAGTTCTTC.

The CDR3 region is CASTWSPDTGELFF. The CDR3, as DNA: TGTGCCAGTACCTGGAGTCCAGACACCGGGGAGCTGTTTTTT. The chain combines TRBV19 with TRBJ2-2; D uncertain. V was trimmed by 7 bases and J by 3 bases, leaving 12 bases between them. From germline, CDR1 is LNHDA and CDR2 SQIVND (reference sequence). CDR3 size: 14 residues.

The genes are TRBV11-2 and TRBJ1-2, with D maybe TRBD1 (5 bases). V shed 2 bases and J shed 5 bases, with 15 bases lying between them. Germline V gene data show CDR1 as SGHAT and CDR2 as FQNNGV. This CDR3 is 15 amino acids long. The CDR3 is CASSLFDSYVYGYTF. CDR3 DNA sequence: TGTGCCAGCAGCTTATTTGACAGCTATGTGTATGGCTACACCTTC. The whole variable domain, filled in from reference TRBV11-2 and TRBJ1-2, reads EAGVAQSPRYKIIEKRQSVAFWCNPISGHATLYWYQQILGQGPKLLIQFQNNGVVDDSQLPKDRFSAERLKGVDSTLKIQPAKLEDSAVYLCASSLFDSYVYGYTFGSGTRLTVV.

The chain couples TRBV27 to TRBJ2-7; D not resolved. V lost 3 bases and J 7 bases, leaving 16 bases between the germline ends. The CDR3 is made up of 14 amino acids. Germline V gene sequence: CDR1 MNHEY, CDR2 SMNVEV (reference sequence). The CDR3 sequence: CASSFSSLQNEQYF. The CDR3 coding sequence is TGTGCCAGCAGTTTTAGCTCCCTGCAAAATGAGCAGTACTTC.